This TCR beta chain was sequenced in a study of T cells in Graves' hyperthyroidism and ophthalmopathy. No progression to ophthalmopathy during 18 months of follow-up defined stable disease. Using RNA transcripts as the source, TCR beta CDR3 regions were amplified. The HTBI set primed first-round TCR CDR3 RT-PCR. One entry per CDR3 protein, called by TCRdb with MiXCR from the multiplex PCR reads. The repertoire consists of approximately 360,000 distinct CDR3 sequences, with around a quarter occurring once and the leading ten covering around 67%. This clonotype came up a few times. Its antigen remains unidentified. General study points: Separation of ophthalmopathy from stable hyperthyroidism was achieved by a 13 V-J model. Clonotypes that were expanded in thyroid above 0.001 mostly appeared in blood too.

CDR1 is MDHEN, CDR2 SYDVKM, per germline. V was clipped by 5 bases and J by 4 bases, with 5 bases between them. There are 11 residues in the CDR3. This clonotype originated in a man aged 45-65 years with Graves' hyperthyroidism. J is TRBJ1-2 and V is TRBV28; D is unclear. Sequencing was done on a sample of blood. The CDR3 nucleotides read TGTGCCAGCAGTGTCCTCTATGGCTACACCTTC. It specifies CASSVLYGYTF.